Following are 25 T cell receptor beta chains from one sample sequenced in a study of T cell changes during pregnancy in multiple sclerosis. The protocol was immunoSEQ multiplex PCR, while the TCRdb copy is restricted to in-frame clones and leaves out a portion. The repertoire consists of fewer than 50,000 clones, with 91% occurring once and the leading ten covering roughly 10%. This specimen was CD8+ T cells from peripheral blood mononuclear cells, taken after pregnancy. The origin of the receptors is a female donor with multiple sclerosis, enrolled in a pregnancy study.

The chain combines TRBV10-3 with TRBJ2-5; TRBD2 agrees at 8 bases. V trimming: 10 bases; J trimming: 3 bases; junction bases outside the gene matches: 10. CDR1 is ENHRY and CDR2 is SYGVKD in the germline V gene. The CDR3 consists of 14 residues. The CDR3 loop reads CATKGPGGEETQYF. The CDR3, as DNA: TGTGCCACGAAGGGACCGGGAGGGGAAGAGACCCAGTACTTC.

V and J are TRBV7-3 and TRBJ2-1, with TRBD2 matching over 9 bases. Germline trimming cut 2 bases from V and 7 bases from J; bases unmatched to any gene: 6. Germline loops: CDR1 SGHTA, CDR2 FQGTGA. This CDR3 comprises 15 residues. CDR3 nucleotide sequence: TGTGCCAGCAGCTTAGAGGCTAGCGGGGATAATGAGCAGTTCTTC. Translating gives CASSLEASGDNEQFF.

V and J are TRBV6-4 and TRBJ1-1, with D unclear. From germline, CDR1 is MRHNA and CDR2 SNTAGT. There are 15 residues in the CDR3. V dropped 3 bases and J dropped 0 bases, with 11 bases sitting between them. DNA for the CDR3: TGTGCCAGCAGTGAAACGGGTATTATGAACACTGAAGCTTTCTTT. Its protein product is CASSETGIMNTEAFF.

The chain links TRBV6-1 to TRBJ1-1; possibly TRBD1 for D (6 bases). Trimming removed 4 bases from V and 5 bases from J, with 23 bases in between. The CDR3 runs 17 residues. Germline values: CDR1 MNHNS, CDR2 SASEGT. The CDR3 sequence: CASSARGVNPGETEAFF. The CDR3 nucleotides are TGTGCCAGCAGTGCCAGGGGCGTCAACCCAGGCGAGACTGAAGCTTTCTTT.

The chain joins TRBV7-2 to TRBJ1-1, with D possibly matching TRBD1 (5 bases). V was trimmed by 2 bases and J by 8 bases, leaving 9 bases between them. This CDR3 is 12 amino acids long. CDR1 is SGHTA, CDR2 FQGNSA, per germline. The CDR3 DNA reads TGTGCCAGCAGCTTACTCGCAGGGGAAGCTTTCTTT. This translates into CASSLLAGEAFF.

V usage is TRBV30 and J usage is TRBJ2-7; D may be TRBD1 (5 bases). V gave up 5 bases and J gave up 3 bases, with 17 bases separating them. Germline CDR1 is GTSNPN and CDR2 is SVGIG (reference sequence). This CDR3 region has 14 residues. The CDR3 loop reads CAWALGVGDYEQYF. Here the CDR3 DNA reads TGTGCCTGGGCCCTCGGTGTAGGGGACTACGAGCAGTACTTC.

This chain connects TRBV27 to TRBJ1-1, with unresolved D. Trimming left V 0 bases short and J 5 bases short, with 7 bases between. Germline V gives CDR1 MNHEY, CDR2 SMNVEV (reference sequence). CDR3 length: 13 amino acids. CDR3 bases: TGTGCCAGCAGTTTATCTCGGGGAACTGAAGCTTTCTTT. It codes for CASSLSRGTEAFF.

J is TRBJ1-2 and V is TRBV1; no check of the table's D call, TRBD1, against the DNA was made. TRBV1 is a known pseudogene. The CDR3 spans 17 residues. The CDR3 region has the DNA TGCACCAGCAGCCAACTCCAAGGGACAGGGGGTAACTATGGCTACACCTTC. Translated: CTSSQLQGTGGNYGYTF.

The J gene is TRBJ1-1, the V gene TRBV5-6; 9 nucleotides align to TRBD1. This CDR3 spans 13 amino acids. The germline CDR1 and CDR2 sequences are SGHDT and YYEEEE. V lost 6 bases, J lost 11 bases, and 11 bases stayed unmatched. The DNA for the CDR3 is TGTGCCAGCATCATTACCGGGACAGGGACGGCTTTCTTT. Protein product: CASIITGTGTAFF.

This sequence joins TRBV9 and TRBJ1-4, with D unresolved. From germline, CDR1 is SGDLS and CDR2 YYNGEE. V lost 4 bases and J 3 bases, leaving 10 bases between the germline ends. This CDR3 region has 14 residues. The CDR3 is CASSLPGSNEKLFF. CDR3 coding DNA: TGTGCCAGCAGCTTACCGGGGTCTAATGAAAAACTGTTTTTT.

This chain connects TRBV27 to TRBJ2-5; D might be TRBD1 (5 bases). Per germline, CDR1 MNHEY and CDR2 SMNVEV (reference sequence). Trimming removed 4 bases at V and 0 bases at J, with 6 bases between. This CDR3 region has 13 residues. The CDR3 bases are TGTGCCAGCAGTTCAGGGAACCAAGAGACCCAGTACTTC. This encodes CASSSGNQETQYF.

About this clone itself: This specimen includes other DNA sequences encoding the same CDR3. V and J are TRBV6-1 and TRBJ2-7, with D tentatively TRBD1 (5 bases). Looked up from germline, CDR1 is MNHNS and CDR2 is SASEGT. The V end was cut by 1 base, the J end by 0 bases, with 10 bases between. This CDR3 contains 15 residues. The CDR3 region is CASSEGQGSSYEQYF. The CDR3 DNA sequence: TGTGCCAGCAGTGAAGGGCAGGGAAGCTCCTACGAGCAGTACTTC.

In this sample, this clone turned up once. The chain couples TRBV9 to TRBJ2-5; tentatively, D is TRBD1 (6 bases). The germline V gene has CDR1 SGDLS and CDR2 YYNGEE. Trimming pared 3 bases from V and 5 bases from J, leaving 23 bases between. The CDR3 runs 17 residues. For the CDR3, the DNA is TGTGCCAGCAGCGCCGGAGGAGGCAGGGGATTTAGGGAGACCCAGTACTTC. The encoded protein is CASSAGGGRGFRETQYF. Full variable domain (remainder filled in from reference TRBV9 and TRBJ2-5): DSGVTQTPKHLITATGQRVTLRCSPRSGDLSVYWYQQSLDQGLQFLIQYYNGEERAKGNILERFSAQQFPDLHSELNLSSLELGDSALYFCASSAGGGRGFRETQYFGPGTRLLVL.

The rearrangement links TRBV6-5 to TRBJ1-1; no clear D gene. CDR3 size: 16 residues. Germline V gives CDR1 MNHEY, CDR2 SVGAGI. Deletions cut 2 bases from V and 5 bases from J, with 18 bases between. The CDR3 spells CASSYLGGNPGTEAFF. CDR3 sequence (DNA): TGTGCCAGCAGTTACCTTGGCGGGAATCCGGGGACTGAAGCTTTCTTT.

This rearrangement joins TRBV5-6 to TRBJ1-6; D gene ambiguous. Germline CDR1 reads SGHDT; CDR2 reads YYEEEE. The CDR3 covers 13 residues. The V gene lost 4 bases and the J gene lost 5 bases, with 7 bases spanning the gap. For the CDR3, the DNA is TGTGCCAGCAGCGCGGCGGATAATTCACCCCTCCACTTT. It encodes CASSAADNSPLHF.

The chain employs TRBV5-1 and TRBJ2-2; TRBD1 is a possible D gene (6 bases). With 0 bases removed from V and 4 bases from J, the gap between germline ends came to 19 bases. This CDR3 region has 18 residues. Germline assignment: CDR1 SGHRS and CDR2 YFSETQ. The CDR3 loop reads CASSLVPPEGTITGELFF. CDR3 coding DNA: TGCGCCAGCAGCTTGGTACCGCCTGAGGGGACAATCACCGGGGAGCTGTTTTTT.

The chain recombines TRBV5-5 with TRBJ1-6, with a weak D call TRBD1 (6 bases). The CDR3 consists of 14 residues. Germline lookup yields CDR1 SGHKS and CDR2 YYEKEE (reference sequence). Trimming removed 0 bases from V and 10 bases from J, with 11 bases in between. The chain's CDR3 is CASSLVQGWSPLHF. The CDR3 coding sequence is TGTGCCAGCAGCTTGGTTCAGGGGTGGTCACCCCTCCACTTT.

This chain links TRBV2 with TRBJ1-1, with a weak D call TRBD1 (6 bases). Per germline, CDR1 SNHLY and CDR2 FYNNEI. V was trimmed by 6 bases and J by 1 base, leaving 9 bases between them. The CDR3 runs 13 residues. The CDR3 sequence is CASRPTGNTEAFF. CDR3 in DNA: TGTGCCAGCAGGCCGACAGGGAACACTGAAGCTTTCTTT.

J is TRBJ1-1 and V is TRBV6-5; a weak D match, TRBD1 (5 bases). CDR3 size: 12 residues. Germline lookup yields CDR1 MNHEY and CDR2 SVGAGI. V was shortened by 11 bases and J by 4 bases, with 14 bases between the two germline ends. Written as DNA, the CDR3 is TGTGCCTGCTGGACATTCGGCACTGAAGCTTTCTTT. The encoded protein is CACWTFGTEAFF.

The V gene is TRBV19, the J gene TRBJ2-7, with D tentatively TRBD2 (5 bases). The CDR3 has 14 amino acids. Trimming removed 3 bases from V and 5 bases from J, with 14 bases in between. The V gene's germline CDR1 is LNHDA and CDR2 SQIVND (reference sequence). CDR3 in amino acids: CASSMEAGLNEQYF. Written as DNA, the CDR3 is TGTGCCAGTAGTATGGAGGCAGGTTTGAACGAGCAGTACTTC.

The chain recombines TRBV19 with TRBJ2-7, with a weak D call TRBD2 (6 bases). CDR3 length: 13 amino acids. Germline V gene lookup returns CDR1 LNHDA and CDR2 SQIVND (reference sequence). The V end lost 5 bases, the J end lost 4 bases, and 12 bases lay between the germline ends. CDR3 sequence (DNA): TGTGCCAGTAGTCCAGGACTATTATACGAGCAGTACTTC. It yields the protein CASSPGLLYEQYF.

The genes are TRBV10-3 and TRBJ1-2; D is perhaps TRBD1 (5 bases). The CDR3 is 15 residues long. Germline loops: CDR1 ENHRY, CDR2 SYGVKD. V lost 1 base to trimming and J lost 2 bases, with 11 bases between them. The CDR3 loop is CAISEWAGGNYGYTF. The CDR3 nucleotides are TGTGCCATCAGTGAGTGGGCTGGGGGGAACTATGGCTACACCTTC.

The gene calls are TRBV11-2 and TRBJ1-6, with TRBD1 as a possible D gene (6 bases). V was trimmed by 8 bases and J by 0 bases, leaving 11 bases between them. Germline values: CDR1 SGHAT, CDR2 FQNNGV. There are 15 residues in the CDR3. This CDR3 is CASGEDSSYNSPLHF. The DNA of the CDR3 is TGTGCCAGCGGAGAGGACAGCTCCTATAATTCACCCCTCCACTTT.

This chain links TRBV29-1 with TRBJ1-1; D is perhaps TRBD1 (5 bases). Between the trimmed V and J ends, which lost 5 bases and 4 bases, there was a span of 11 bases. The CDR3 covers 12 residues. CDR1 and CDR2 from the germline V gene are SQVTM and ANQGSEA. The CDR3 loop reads CSVSGGATEAFF. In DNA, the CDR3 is TGCAGCGTTTCGGGCGGGGCCACTGAAGCTTTCTTT.

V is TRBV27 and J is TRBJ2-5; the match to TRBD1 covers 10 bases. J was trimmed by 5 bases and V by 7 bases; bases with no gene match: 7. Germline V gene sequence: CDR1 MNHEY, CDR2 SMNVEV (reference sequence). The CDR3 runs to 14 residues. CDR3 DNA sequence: TGTGCCAGCAATCCAGGGACAGGGGCGGAGACCCAGTACTTC. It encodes CASNPGTGAETQYF.